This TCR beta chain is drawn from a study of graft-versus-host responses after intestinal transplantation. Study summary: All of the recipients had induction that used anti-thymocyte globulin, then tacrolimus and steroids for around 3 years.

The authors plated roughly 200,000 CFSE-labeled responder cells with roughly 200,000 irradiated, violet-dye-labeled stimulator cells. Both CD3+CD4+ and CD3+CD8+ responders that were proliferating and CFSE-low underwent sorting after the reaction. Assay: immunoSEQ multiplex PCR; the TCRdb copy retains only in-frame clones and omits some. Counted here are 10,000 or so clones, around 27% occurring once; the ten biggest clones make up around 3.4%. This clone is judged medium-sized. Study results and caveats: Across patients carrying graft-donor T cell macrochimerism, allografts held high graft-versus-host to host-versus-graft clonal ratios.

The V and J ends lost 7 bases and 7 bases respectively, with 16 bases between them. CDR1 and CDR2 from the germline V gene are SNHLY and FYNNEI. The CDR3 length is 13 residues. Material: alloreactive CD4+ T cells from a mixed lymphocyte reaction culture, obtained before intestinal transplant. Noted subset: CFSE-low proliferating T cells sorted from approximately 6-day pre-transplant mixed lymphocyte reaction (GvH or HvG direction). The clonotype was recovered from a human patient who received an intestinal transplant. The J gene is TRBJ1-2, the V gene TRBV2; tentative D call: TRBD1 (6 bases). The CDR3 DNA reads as TGTGCCAGCAAACTCGGGACACTTTCTGGCTACACCTTC. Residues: CASKLGTLSGYTF.